The 29 T cell receptor beta chains below all came from one sample that was sequenced in a study of regulatory and conventional T cells in RAG deficiency. Method: immunoSEQ multiplex PCR; TCRdb's copy keeps in-frame clones and lacks some. The sample consists of over a thousand clones, around 80% of them appearing once. The sorted conventional CD4+ T cells were CD25-low and CD127-high, with genomic DNA sequenced. Sequenced input: CD4+ effector T cells sorted from blood. The receptor set was obtained from a human donor with RAG deficiency presenting as combined immunodeficiency.

The J gene is TRBJ2-1, the V gene TRBV27; D not certain. The V gene lost 2 bases and the J gene lost 6 bases, with 5 bases spanning the gap. Per germline, CDR1 MNHEY and CDR2 SMNVEV (reference sequence). The CDR3 loop spans 12 amino acids. This CDR3 is CASSLRINEQFF. CDR3 DNA sequence: TGTGCCAGCAGTTTACGGATCAATGAGCAGTTCTTC.

This clone has a single count. The chain combines TRBV9 with TRBJ1-4; the D is unclear. V was pared by 0 bases and J by 3 bases, with 6 bases between. CDR3 length: 14 amino acids. Germline V gene data show CDR1 as SGDLS and CDR2 as YYNGEE. CDR3 amino acids: CASSVVGANEKLFF. CDR3 nucleotide sequence: TGTGCCAGCAGCGTAGTGGGAGCTAATGAAAAACTGTTTTTT.

The chain carries TRBV9 and TRBJ2-3; D unresolved. V lost 0 bases and J 5 bases, leaving 1 base between the germline ends. CDR1 and CDR2 from the germline V gene are SGDLS and YYNGEE. The CDR3 length is 11 residues. The CDR3 sequence is CASSVVDTQYF. For the CDR3, the DNA is TGTGCCAGCAGCGTAGTAGATACGCAGTATTTT.

The rearrangement uses TRBV7-3 and TRBJ2-7; the D is unclear. Germline V gene sequence: CDR1 SGHTA, CDR2 FQGTGA. V gave up 5 bases and J gave up 0 bases, with 5 bases separating them. The CDR3 runs to 12 residues. The CDR3 region has the DNA TGTGCCAGCAGCCATTACTCCTACGAGCAGTACTTC. It encodes CASSHYSYEQYF.

The chain couples TRBV7-3 to TRBJ2-2; no firm D call. The ends were cut back, 2 bases at V and 6 bases at J, with 4 bases in the middle. CDR3 length: 12 amino acids. CDR1 and CDR2 (germline): SGHTA, FQGTGA. CDR3 residues: CASSLLAGELFF. In DNA, the CDR3 is TGTGCCAGCAGCTTATTGGCCGGGGAGCTGTTTTTT.

This clone was recorded only once. The rearrangement uses TRBV19 and TRBJ2-6; no clear D gene. The CDR3 is 19 residues long. Germline CDR1 reads LNHDA; CDR2 reads SQIVND (reference sequence). The V gene lost 5 bases and the J gene lost 5 bases, with 25 bases spanning the gap. The CDR3 DNA is TGTGCCAGTAGTTTCGGTGAGACAAATCAACAAAGTCGGGCCAACGTCCTGACTTTC. Protein: CASSFGETNQQSRANVLTF.

This clone is a singleton in its sample. V and J are TRBV27 and TRBJ1-5, with D unresolved. Trimming took 3 bases from V and 2 from J, leaving 5 bases between them. CDR3 length equals 13 residues. CDR1 and CDR2 from the germline V gene are MNHEY and SMNVEV (reference sequence). The CDR3 loop reads CASSFWGNQPQHF. The CDR3 DNA is TGTGCCAGCAGTTTCTGGGGCAATCAGCCCCAGCATTTT.

The chain employs TRBV6-6 and TRBJ2-1; D is unclear. This CDR3 has 10 residues. Per the germline V gene, CDR1 is MNHNY and CDR2 is SVGAGI (reference sequence). V lost 5 bases and J 5 bases, leaving 1 base between the germline ends. The CDR3 DNA reads TGTGCCAGCAGTAACAATGAGCAGTTCTTC. As protein: CASSNNEQFF.

The chain carries TRBV9 and TRBJ1-5; D perhaps matches TRBD1 (5 bases). Trimming stripped 5 bases from V and 3 bases from J, with 15 bases between. This CDR3 has 15 residues. Germline loops: CDR1 SGDLS, CDR2 YYNGEE. The CDR3 reads CASSSLGGYNQPQHF. The CDR3 DNA follows: TGTGCCAGCAGTTCACTTGGGGGTTACAATCAGCCCCAGCATTTT.

The gene calls are TRBV28 and TRBJ1-5; the D is unclear. The CDR3 covers 16 residues. CDR1 and CDR2 from the germline V gene are MDHEN and SYDVKM. The V gene lost 2 bases and the J gene lost 0 bases, with 11 bases spanning the gap. The CDR3 loop reads CASSLPDAHSNQPQHF. The CDR3 coding sequence is TGTGCCAGCAGTTTACCCGACGCGCATAGCAATCAGCCCCAGCATTTT.

The V and J genes are TRBV10-1 and TRBJ2-3; no clear D gene. Trimming cost V 4 bases and J 7 bases, with 9 bases left between them. The CDR3 contains 12 residues. Germline CDR1 is WNHNN and CDR2 is SYGVQD (reference sequence). CDR3 region: CASSGPPHTQYF. The CDR3, as DNA: TGCGCCAGCAGTGGACCCCCACATACGCAGTATTTT.

This clone was counted a few times. The V gene is TRBV29-1, the J gene TRBJ2-5; D gene unclear. The CDR3 extends over 12 amino acids. The germline V and J ends were trimmed by 5 bases and 5 bases, with 12 bases remaining between them. The germline V gene has CDR1 SQVTM and CDR2 ANQGSEA. The CDR3 region has the DNA TGCAGCGTTCGCTTGTTTGCCGAGACCCAGTACTTC. This encodes CSVRLFAETQYF.

This clone was seen just once. This rearrangement joins TRBV7-3 to TRBJ2-3, with unresolved D. CDR1 and CDR2 from the germline V gene are SGHTA and FQGTGA. The CDR3 length is 12 residues. The V and J ends lost 5 bases and 2 bases respectively, with 5 bases between them. The CDR3 spells CASSRTTDTQYF. The DNA of the CDR3 is TGTGCCAGCAGCAGGACCACAGATACGCAGTATTTT.

This sequence joins TRBV5-1 and TRBJ1-5; D gene uncertain. The CDR3 totals 13 residues. Trimming stripped 1 base from V and 5 bases from J, with 7 bases between. Looked up from germline, CDR1 is SGHRS and CDR2 is YFSETQ. CDR3 sequence reads: CASSLIGDQPQHF. In DNA form, the CDR3 reads TGCGCCAGCAGCTTGATTGGGGATCAGCCCCAGCATTTT.

J is TRBJ2-3 and V is TRBV11-3; D is undetermined. This CDR3 is built from 12 residues. Germline CDR1 reads SGHNT; CDR2 reads YENEEA. V was cut by 2 bases and J by 0 bases, with 0 bases left in between. The CDR3 is CASSLSTDTQYF. CDR3 DNA sequence: TGTGCCAGCAGCTTAAGCACAGATACGCAGTATTTT.

With regard to this clone: Other nucleotide sequences from this sample produce the same CDR3. The rearrangement joins TRBV28 to TRBJ2-1, with 8 bases identical to TRBD2. The CDR3 contains 16 residues. In germline, CDR1 is MDHEN, CDR2 SYDVKM. V shed 0 bases, J shed 6 bases, and the junction held 7 bases outside the gene matches. CDR3 sequence reads: CASSLWGGGGRNEQFF. The CDR3 DNA is TGTGCCAGCAGTTTATGGGGTGGCGGGGGGCGCAATGAGCAGTTCTTC.

This clone appeared a few times. This sequence joins TRBV18 and TRBJ1-5, with D unresolved. Germline assignment: CDR1 KGHSH and CDR2 LQKENI. Trimming took 3 bases from V and 0 from J, leaving 12 bases between them. The CDR3 has 16 residues. Written as DNA, the CDR3 is TGTGCCAGCTCACCGATGGGTGGGTATAGCAATCAGCCCCAGCATTTT. Its translation is CASSPMGGYSNQPQHF. The full variable domain, completed using reference TRBV18 and TRBJ1-5, is NAGVMQNPRHLVRRRGQEARLRCSPMKGHSHVYWYRQLPEEGLKFMVYLQKENIIDESGMPKERFSAEFPKEGPSILRIQQVVRGDSAAYFCASSPMGGYSNQPQHFGDGTRLSIL.

The V and J genes are TRBV28 and TRBJ2-3; D is uncertain. This CDR3 region has 11 residues. V shed 3 bases and J shed 7 bases, with 5 bases lying between them. Germline values: CDR1 MDHEN, CDR2 SYDVKM. The CDR3: CASSFMYTQYF. DNA for the CDR3: TGTGCCAGCAGTTTCATGTATACGCAGTATTTT.

This clone has just a few counts. The rearrangement joins TRBV25-1 to TRBJ2-7, with D unresolved. CDR3 length equals 12 residues. With 9 bases removed from V and 2 bases from J, the gap between germline ends came to 11 bases. Germline V CDR1 and CDR2: MGHDK, SYGVNS. Here the CDR3 DNA reads TGTGCCAGTTCCCCCCCCACCTACGAGCAGTACTTC. This encodes CASSPPTYEQYF.

The chain combines TRBV6-8 with TRBJ2-3, with unresolved D. CDR1 is MNHGY, CDR2 SAAAGT, per germline. Trimming took 3 bases from V and 6 from J, leaving 4 bases between them. The CDR3 extends over 11 amino acids. In nucleotides, the CDR3 is TGTGCCAGCAGTTATTATGATACGCAGTATTTT. It codes for CASSYYDTQYF.

This chain connects TRBV5-1 to TRBJ2-1, with unresolved D. Germline assignment: CDR1 SGHRS and CDR2 YFSETQ. The CDR3 is 14 residues long. Trimming took 3 bases from V and 0 from J, leaving 7 bases between them. The CDR3 sequence is CASSWGSSYNEQFF. For the CDR3, the DNA is TGCGCCAGCAGCTGGGGTAGCTCCTACAATGAGCAGTTCTTC.

V is TRBV27 and J is TRBJ2-7; D is unresolved. V was pared by 3 bases and J by 6 bases, with 6 bases between. The CDR3 is made up of 11 amino acids. Germline V gives CDR1 MNHEY, CDR2 SMNVEV (reference sequence). The CDR3 DNA sequence: TGTGCCAGCAGTTTTTGGGGCGAGCAGTACTTC. This codes for CASSFWGEQYF.

In this sample, this clone turned up once. V is TRBV6-5 and J is TRBJ1-5; D remains unclear. The CDR3 totals 14 residues. Germline V lookup: CDR1 MNHEY, CDR2 SVGAGI. The V gene lost 6 bases and the J gene lost 0 bases, with 9 bases spanning the gap. In DNA form, the CDR3 reads TGTGCCAGCAGAAGCCCTTATAGCAATCAGCCCCAGCATTTT. Its protein product is CASRSPYSNQPQHF.

This clone was counted a single time. This chain links TRBV28 with TRBJ2-3; D call uncertain. CDR1 is MDHEN, CDR2 SYDVKM, per germline. With 8 bases removed from V and 2 bases from J, the gap between germline ends came to 8 bases. This CDR3 comprises 12 residues. CDR3 amino acids: CASGSLTDTQYF. The CDR3 nucleotides are TGTGCCAGCGGCAGCCTCACAGATACGCAGTATTTT.

The V call is TRBV6-5, the J call TRBJ2-1; maybe TRBD1 (7 bases). There are 14 residues in the CDR3. Trimming took off 2 bases at V and 3 bases at J, with 8 bases between the two ends. Germline CDR1 is MNHEY and CDR2 is SVGAGI. The CDR3 here is CASSYQGGYNEQFF. CDR3 in DNA: TGTGCCAGCAGTTACCAGGGGGGCTACAATGAGCAGTTCTTC.

The gene calls are TRBV7-3 and TRBJ2-1; weak D call: TRBD2 (5 bases). The germline V and J ends were trimmed by 2 bases and 9 bases, with 11 bases remaining between them. In germline, CDR1 is SGHTA, CDR2 FQGTGA. The CDR3 spans 13 residues. The CDR3 loop reads CASSLRGIAEQFF. The CDR3 DNA reads as TGTGCCAGCAGCTTACGAGGGATAGCTGAGCAGTTCTTC.

The chain has TRBV5-1 and TRBJ2-7; D is unresolved. Germline CDR1 and CDR2: SGHRS and YFSETQ. The CDR3 runs to 13 residues. The germline V and J ends were trimmed by 2 bases and 0 bases, with 6 bases remaining between them. CDR3 amino acids: CASSFPSSYEQYF. The CDR3 nucleotides are TGCGCCAGCAGCTTCCCAAGCTCCTACGAGCAGTACTTC.

The chain recombines TRBV16 with TRBJ1-2; D ambiguous. Germline V gene sequence: CDR1 KGHSY, CDR2 FQNENV. V was pared by 5 bases and J by 4 bases, with 23 bases between. The CDR3 extends over 17 amino acids. CDR3 region: CASSRCAIVRKTYGYTF. CDR3 nucleotides: TGTGCCAGCAGCAGGTGTGCGATCGTTAGAAAGACCTATGGCTACACCTTC.

The chain uses TRBV30 and TRBJ2-7; D ambiguous. The CDR3 totals 11 residues. The germline V gene encodes CDR1 GTSNPN and CDR2 SVGIG (reference sequence). V was trimmed by 0 bases and J by 3 bases, leaving 3 bases between them. This CDR3 reads CAWSVVYEQYF. DNA of the CDR3: TGTGCCTGGAGTGTAGTCTACGAGCAGTACTTC.